A selection of T cell receptor beta chains follows, all from one sample in a study of T cell responses to AZD1222 COVID-19 vaccine. Profiling relied on immunoSEQ multiplex PCR, and the TCRdb table lists in-frame clones only, not all of them. The data hold approximately 150,000 clones, with 91% observed a single time. The specimen was peripheral blood, collected 28 days after the second AZD1222 dose. These TCRs come from an adult who received the AZD1222 COVID-19 vaccine. Both conserved end residues are part of each CDR3. D genes are given only for firm matches. Not all rows give a size; the values are once, few, many and, for expanded clones, a class.

>TRBV2|.|TRBD1|TRBJ1-5
TGTGCCAGCGGGGGGACAGGGGTAGGTCAGCCCCAGCATTTT
CASGGTGVGQPQHF
>TRBV15|.|TRBD2|TRBJ2-3
TGTGCCACCAGAAGAGAAAGAGCGGGAGAAGCAGATACGCAGTATTTT
CATRRERAGEADTQYF
>TRBV6-5|.|.|TRBJ1-1
TGTGCCAGTCGGGCCATCGTGAACACTGAAGCTTTCTTT
CASRAIVNTEAFF
>TRBV19|.|.|TRBJ1-1
TGTGCCAGTAGTGACCGTTCAGGGTGGGGTACTGAAGCTTTCTTT
CASSDRSGWGTEAFF
>TRBV5-1|.|.|TRBJ1-2
TGCGCCAGCAGCTTATCCTCCGGGGGCTTATATGGCTACACCTTC
CASSLSSGGLYGYTF
>TRBV27|.|TRBD2|TRBJ2-1
TGTGCCAGCAGACTTGGGGGAACTAGCGGGAGACCCTACAATGAGCAGTTCTTC
CASRLGGTSGRPYNEQFF
>TRBV25-1|.|TRBD2|TRBJ2-2
TGTGCCAGCCGACCCGCGGGGGGGAACACCGGGGAGCTGTTTTTT
CASRPAGGNTGELFF
>TRBV5-4|.|TRBD2|TRBJ2-1
TGTGCCAGCAGCTTGGGGGGACTAGCGGGAAGCCGTGAGCAGTTCTTC
CASSLGGLAGSREQFF
>TRBV7-8|.|TRBD1|TRBJ1-4
TGTGCCAGCAGCCGTGGACAGGATGAAAAACTGTTTTTT
CASSRGQDEKLFF
>TRBV27|once|TRBD1|TRBJ1-2
TGTGCCAGCAGGATAGGGACAGGGGCACTGTATGGCTACACCTTC
CASRIGTGALYGYTF
>TRBV19|.|TRBD2|TRBJ2-3
TGTGCCAGTAGTATCCTAGCGGGCACAGATACGCAGTATTTT
CASSILAGTDTQYF
>TRBV7-2|.|TRBD2|TRBJ2-3
TGTGCCAGCAGCACGGGAGGGGGAGATACGCAGTATTTT
CASSTGGGDTQYF
>TRBV5-1|.|TRBD1|TRBJ2-5
TGCGCCAGCAGCCCGGGACAGGGTACCCGGGAGACCCAGTACTTC
CASSPGQGTRETQYF
>TRBV6-4|few|TRBD2|TRBJ2-2
TGTGCCAGCAGTGAGGCTAGCGGGAGCACCGGGGAGCTGTTTTTT
CASSEASGSTGELFF
>TRBV19|.|TRBD1|TRBJ1-2
TGTGCCAGTACTCCGGGACAGACAGCCCATGGCTACACCTTC
CASTPGQTAHGYTF
>TRBV7-2|.|.|TRBJ1-2
TGTGCCAGCAGCTTAGCCCTTCTCTATGGCTACACCTTC
CASSLALLYGYTF
>TRBV5-1|once|TRBD1|TRBJ1-2
TGCGCCAGCAGGTCGGGACAGGGGGTATACTATGGCTACACCTTC
CASRSGQGVYYGYTF
>TRBV6-5|.|TRBD1|TRBJ2-1
TGTGCCAGCAGTTACTCGAGTGGACAGGGGGCTTTGGTCTTC
CASSYSSGQGALVF
>TRBV6-2/TRBV6-3|.|.|TRBJ1-1
TGTGCCAGCAGTACCCGGGAGAGGGGACTAAAAGCTTTCTTT
CASSTRERGLKAFF
>TRBV11-2|.|.|TRBJ2-3
TGTGCCAGCAGCCCCTGGGGTAGCGGCACAGATACGCAGTATTTT
CASSPWGSGTDTQYF
>TRBV4-3|.|.|TRBJ2-1
TGCGCCAGCAGCCAAGATTGGTCTGGGGTAAATGAGCAGTTCTTC
CASSQDWSGVNEQFF
>TRBV4-1|.|.|TRBJ1-5
TGCGCCAGCAGCCAAGACTGGGGTCCTCCGCCCCAGCATTTT
CASSQDWGPPPQHF
>TRBV7-9|.|TRBD1|TRBJ1-6
TGTGCCAGCAGCAGTACAGGGGGCCAGTTGCATTCACCCCTCCACTTT
CASSSTGGQLHSPLHF